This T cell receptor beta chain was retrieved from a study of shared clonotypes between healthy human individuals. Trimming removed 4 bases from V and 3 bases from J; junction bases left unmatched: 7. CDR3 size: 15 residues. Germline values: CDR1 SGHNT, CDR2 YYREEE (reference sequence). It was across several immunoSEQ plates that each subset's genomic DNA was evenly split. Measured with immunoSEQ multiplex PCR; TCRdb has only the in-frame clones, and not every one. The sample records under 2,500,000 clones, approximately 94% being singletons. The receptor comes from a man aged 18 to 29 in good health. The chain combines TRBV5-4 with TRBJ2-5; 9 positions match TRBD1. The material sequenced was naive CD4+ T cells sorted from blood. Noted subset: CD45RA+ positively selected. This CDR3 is CASSRTGEAKETQYF. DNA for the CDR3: TGTGCCAGCAGCCGGACAGGGGAGGCGAAAGAGACCCAGTACTTC. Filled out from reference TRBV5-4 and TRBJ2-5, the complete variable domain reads ETGVTQSPTHLIKTRGQQVTLRCSSQSGHNTVSWYQQALGQGPQFIFQYYREEENGRGNFPPRFSGLQFPNYSSELNVNALELDDSALYLCASSRTGEAKETQYFGPGTRLLVL.